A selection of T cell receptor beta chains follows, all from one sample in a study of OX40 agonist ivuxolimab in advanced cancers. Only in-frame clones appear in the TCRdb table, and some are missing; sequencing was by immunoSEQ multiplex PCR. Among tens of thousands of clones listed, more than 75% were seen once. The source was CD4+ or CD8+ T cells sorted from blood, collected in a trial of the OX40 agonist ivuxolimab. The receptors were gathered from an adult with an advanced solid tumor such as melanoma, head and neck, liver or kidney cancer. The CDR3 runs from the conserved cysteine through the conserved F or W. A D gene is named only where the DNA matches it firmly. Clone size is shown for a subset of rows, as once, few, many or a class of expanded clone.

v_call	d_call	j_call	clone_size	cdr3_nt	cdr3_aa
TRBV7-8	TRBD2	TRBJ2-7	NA	TGTGCCAGCAGCTTAGCGCCCCCCATAGCGGGGGTCCTCTACGAGCAGTACTTC	CASSLAPPIAGVLYEQYF
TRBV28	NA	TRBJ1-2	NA	TGTGCCAGCAACCAAAACTATGGCTACACCTTC	CASNQNYGYTF
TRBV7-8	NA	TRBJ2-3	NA	TGTGCCAGCAGCTTAGCGCTGGGGTCGAGTGCGGATACGCAGTATTTT	CASSLALGSSADTQYF
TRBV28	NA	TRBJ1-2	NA	TGTGCCAGCACCGTCGACATTAACTATGGCTACACCTTC	CASTVDINYGYTF
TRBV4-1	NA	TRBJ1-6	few	TGCGCCAGCAGCCTAGCCTCATACAGGGATGCGGATTCACCCCTCCACTTT	CASSLASYRDADSPLHF
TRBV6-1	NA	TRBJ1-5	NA	TGTGCCAGCAGTGCGGCGGGGGGGGCGGGTAGCAATCAGCCCCAGCATTTT	CASSAAGGAGSNQPQHF
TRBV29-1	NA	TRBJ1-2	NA	TGCAGTACCTCAAGGGAAGGGAGCTATGGCTACACCTTC	CSTSREGSYGYTF
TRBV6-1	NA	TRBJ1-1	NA	TGTGCCAGCACTGTGTACGCTGAAGCTTTCTTT	CASTVYAEAFF
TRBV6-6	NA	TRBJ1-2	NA	TGTGCCAGCAGTCGCGCCCCCGACTGGGGCTACACCTTC	CASSRAPDWGYTF
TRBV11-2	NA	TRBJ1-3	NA	TGTGCCAGCAGCTTAGGCTCGGACAGCTTACCTGGAAACACCATATATTTT	CASSLGSDSLPGNTIYF
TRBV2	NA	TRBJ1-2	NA	TGTGCCAGCAGTGAAGGGGCAGGGGCCCCTTATGGCTACACCTTC	CASSEGAGAPYGYTF
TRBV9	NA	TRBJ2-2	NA	TGTGCCAGCAGCTTAGACGACGGGGAGCTGTTTTTT	CASSLDDGELFF
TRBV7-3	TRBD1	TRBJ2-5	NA	TGTGCCAGCAGCCCAACCACAGGGGCAGAGACCCAGTACTTC	CASSPTTGAETQYF
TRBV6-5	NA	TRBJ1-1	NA	TGTGCCAGCAGTTACTCGCCAGGCCTGAACACTGAAGCTTTCTTT	CASSYSPGLNTEAFF
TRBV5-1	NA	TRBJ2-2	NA	TGCGCCAGCCGCGCCAACACCGGGGAGCTGTTTTTT	CASRANTGELFF
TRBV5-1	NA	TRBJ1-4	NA	TGCGCCAGCAGCTCGAGTGGCGGTAATGAAAAACTGTTTTTT	CASSSSGGNEKLFF
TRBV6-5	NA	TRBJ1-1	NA	TGTGCCAGCAGGCCCCCTGGGCAGATCACTGAAGCTTTCTTT	CASRPPGQITEAFF
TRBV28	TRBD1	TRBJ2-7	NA	TGTGCCAGCCAGGCCGCGGCGACAGGGTCCTCCTACGAGCAGTACTTC	CASQAAATGSSYEQYF
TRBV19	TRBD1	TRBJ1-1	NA	TGTGCCAGTAGTACGGTCGCCAGGGGGGGAACTGAAGCTTTCTTT	CASSTVARGGTEAFF
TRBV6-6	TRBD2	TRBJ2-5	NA	TGTGCCAGCAGTTACCAACTAGCGGGGTGGGAGACCCAGTACTTC	CASSYQLAGWETQYF
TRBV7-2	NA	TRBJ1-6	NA	TGTGCCAGCAAGGGCAGCTTTAATTCACCCCTCCACTTT	CASKGSFNSPLHF
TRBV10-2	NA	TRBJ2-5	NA	TGCGCCAGCAGTGAAGATTGGAGGCAGACCCAGTACTTC	CASSEDWRQTQYF
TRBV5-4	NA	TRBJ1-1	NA	TGTGCCAGCAGCTTGGCCAATTATAGGGTTGGTACTGAAGCTTTCTTT	CASSLANYRVGTEAFF
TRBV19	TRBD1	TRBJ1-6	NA	TGTGCCAGTAGTATAGGACAGGGGGCCAATTCACCCCTCCACTTT	CASSIGQGANSPLHF
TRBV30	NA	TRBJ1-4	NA	TGTGCCTGGACGGGTGCTGCAGCAACTAATGAAAAACTGTTTTTT	CAWTGAAATNEKLFF
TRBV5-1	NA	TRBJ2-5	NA	TGCGCCAGCAGCCGTATACAAACAGAGCAAGAGACCCAGTACTTC	CASSRIQTEQETQYF
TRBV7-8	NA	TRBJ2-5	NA	TGTGCCAGCAGCCCCCTCGAGGGGTCGGGGACCCAGTACTTC	CASSPLEGSGTQYF
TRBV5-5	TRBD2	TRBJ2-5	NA	TGTGCCAGCAGCTTGCGTAGCGGGGGGTACCAAGAGACCCAGTACTTC	CASSLRSGGYQETQYF
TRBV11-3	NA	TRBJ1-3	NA	TGTGCCAGCAGCTTCCTCCCCGGTAGTTCGGGAAACACCATATATTTT	CASSFLPGSSGNTIYF
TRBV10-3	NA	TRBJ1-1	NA	TGTGCCATCAGTGACGACAAGAACACTGAAGCTTTCTTT	CAISDDKNTEAFF
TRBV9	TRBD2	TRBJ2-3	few	TGTGCCAGCAGCGTAGTTGCGGGGGGGGGCACAGATACGCAGTATTTT	CASSVVAGGGTDTQYF
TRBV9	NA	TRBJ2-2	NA	TGTGCCAGCAGCGTAGAGGGGTACACCGGGGAGCTGTTTTTT	CASSVEGYTGELFF
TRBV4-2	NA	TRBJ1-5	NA	TGTGCCAGCAGCCACCTACTAGATAATCAGCCCCAGCATTTT	CASSHLLDNQPQHF
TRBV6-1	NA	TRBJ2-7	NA	TGTGCCAGCAGTGAAGTCCCCACTAGCCACGAGCAGTACTTC	CASSEVPTSHEQYF
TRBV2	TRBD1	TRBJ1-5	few	TGTGCCAGCAGTGAAGGGCAGGGGGAGTTCCAGCCCCAGCATTTT	CASSEGQGEFQPQHF
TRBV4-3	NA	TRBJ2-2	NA	TGCGCCAGCAGCCAGGGGACACAGGGGAACACCGGGGAGCTGTTTTTT	CASSQGTQGNTGELFF